This T cell receptor (beta chain) is from a study of T cells expressing NK-cell markers. 5'RACE template switching built TCR beta cDNA with unique molecular identifiers. TCRdb re-called the 5' RACE reads, yielding one record per CDR3 amino acid sequence without DNA. This table lists 500,000 to 600,000 distinct CDR3 sequences. With regard to this clonotype: What it binds is not known.

This CDR3 region has 21 residues. Germline CDR1 is ENHRY and CDR2 is SYGVKD. Findings and limits, study-wide: Where four donors were concerned, these clonotypes also led the CD3+CD56-NKG2C+ fraction.

Material for sequencing was blood T cells: a sorted CD56 or NKG2C T cell subset, CD4+ or CD8+ T cells, or bulk PBMC T cells (not recorded which). The chain carries TRBV10-3 and TRBJ2-1; checking the TCRdb D call of TRBD2 is not possible without DNA. This receptor was obtained from a man younger than 30 in good health. The chain's CDR3 is CAISESGNFRSGRPTYNEQFF.